This TCR beta chain was retrieved from a study of radiotherapy plus CTLA-4 blockade in lung cancer. About the research overall: Objective responses were recorded in 15% to 20% of patients, with disease control recorded in about 30%. General study points: The study found tumor-derived TCR clones expanded in blood after radiotherapy plus ipilimumab. Reports identified early blood T cell clone dynamics, with interferon-beta, as the best response predictor.

The V gene's germline CDR1 is SQVTM and CDR2 ANQGSEA. J gave up 2 bases and V 4 bases, and 10 bases lay outside the gene matches. This CDR3 is 16 amino acids long. TCRdb keeps only in-frame clones here, not all; method: immunoSEQ multiplex PCR. The top ten hold roughly 5.1% of the sample, which has tens of thousands of clones, 60% to 80% seen once. This clone was observed a few times. The antigen remains undetermined. People whose metastatic non-small-cell lung cancer was chemo-refractory got focal radiation along with CTLA-4 blockade by ipilimumab. This receptor was identified in a human donor with non-small cell lung cancer whose response to radiotherapy plus ipilimumab could not be evaluated. This chain links TRBV29-1 with TRBJ2-3; TRBD2 matches at 9 bases. The source material was peripheral blood, sampled from a patient treated with radiotherapy plus ipilimumab. The CDR3 sequence is CSVGGLAGAHTDTQYF. CDR3 DNA sequence: TGCAGCGTTGGAGGGTTAGCGGGAGCCCACACAGATACGCAGTATTTT.